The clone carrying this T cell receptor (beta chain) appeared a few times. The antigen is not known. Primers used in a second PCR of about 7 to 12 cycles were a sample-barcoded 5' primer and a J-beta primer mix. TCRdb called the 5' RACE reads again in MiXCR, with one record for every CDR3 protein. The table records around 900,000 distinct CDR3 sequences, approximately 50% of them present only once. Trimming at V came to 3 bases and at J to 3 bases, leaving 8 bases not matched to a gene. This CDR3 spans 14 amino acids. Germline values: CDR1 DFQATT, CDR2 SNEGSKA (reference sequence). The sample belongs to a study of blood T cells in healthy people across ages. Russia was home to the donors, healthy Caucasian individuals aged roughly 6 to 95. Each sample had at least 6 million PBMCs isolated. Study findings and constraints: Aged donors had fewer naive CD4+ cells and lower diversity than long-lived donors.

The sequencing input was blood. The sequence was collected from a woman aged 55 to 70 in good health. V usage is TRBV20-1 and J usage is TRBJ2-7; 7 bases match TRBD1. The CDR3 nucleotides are TGCAGTGCTAGGCGGACAGGATTAGTCTACGAGCAGTACTTC. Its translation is CSARRTGLVYEQYF.